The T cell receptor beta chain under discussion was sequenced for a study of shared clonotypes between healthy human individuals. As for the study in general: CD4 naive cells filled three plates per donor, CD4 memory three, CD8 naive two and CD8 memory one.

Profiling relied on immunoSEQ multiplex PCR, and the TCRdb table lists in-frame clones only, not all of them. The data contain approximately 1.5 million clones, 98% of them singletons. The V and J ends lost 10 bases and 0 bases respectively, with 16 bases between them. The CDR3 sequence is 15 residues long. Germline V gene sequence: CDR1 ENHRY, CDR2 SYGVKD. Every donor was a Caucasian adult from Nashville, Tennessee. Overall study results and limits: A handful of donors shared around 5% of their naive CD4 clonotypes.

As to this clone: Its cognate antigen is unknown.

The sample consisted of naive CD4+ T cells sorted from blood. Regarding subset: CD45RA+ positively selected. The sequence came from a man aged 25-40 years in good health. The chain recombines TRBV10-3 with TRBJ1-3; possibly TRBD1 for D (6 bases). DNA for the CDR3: TGTGCCACCATGGGGGCAAAGTACTCTGGAAACACCATATATTTT. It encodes CATMGAKYSGNTIYF.